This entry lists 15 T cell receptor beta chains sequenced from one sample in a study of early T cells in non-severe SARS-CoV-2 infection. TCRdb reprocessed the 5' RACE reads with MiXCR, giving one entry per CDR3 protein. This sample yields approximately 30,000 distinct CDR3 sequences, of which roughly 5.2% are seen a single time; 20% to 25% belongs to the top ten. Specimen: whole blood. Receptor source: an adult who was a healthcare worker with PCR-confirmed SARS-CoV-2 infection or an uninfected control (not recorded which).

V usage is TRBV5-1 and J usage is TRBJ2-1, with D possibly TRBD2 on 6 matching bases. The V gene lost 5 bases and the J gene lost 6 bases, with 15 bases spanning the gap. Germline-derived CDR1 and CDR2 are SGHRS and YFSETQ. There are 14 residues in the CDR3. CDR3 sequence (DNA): TGCGCCAGCAGTGCCGGGGGTACCCTCAATGAGCAGTTCTTC. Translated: CASSAGGTLNEQFF.

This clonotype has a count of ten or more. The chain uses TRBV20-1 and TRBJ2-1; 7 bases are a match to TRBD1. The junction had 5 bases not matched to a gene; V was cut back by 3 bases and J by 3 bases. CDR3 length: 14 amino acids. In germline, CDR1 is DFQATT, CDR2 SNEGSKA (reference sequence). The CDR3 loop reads CSASADRDYNEQFF. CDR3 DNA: TGCAGTGCTAGTGCCGACAGGGACTACAATGAGCAGTTCTTC.

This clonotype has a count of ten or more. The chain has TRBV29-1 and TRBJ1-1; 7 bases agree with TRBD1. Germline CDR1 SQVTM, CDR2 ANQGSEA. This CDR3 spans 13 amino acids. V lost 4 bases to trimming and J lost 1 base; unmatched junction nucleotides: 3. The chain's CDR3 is CSVVGGTNTEAFF. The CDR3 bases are TGCAGCGTTGTAGGGGGCACGAACACTGAAGCTTTCTTT.

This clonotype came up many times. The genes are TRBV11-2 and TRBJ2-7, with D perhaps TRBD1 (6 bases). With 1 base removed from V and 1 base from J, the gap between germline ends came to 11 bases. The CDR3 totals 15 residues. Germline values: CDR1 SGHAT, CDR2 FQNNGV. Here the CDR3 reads CASSLGAGDSYEQYF. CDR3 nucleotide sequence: TGTGCCAGCAGCTTAGGGGCAGGGGATTCCTACGAGCAGTACTTC.

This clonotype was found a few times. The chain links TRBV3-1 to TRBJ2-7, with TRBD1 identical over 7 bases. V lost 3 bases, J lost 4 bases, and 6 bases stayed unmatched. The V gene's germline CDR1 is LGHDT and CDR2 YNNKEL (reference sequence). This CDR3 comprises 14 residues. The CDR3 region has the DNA TGTGCCAGCAGCCAGAGGAGACAGGGTTACGAGCAGTACTTC. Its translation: CASSQRRQGYEQYF.

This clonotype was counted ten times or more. The CDR3 protein is CASSRGTEAFF. The CDR3 nucleotides read TGTGCCAGTAGTAGGGGGACTGAAGCTTTCTTT. The chain recombines TRBV19 with TRBJ1-1; TRBD1 is a possible D gene (5 bases). V gave up 4 bases and J gave up 5 bases, with 5 bases separating them. This CDR3 is built from 11 residues. Looked up from germline, CDR1 is LNHDA and CDR2 is SQIVND (reference sequence).

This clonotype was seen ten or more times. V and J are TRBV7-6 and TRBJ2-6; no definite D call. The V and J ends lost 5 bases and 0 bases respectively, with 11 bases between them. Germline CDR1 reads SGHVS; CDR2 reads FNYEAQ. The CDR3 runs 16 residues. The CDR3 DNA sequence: TGTGCCAGCAGCCCCCAGAGGAGCTCTGGGGCCAACGTCCTGACTTTC. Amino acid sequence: CASSPQRSSGANVLTF.

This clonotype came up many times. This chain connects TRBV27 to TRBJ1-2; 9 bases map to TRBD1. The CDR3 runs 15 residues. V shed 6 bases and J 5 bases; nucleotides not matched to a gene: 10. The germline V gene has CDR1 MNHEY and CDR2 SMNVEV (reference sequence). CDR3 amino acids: CASSLTGGARYGYTF. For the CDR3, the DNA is TGTGCCAGCAGCCTAACAGGGGGCGCACGGTATGGCTACACCTTC.

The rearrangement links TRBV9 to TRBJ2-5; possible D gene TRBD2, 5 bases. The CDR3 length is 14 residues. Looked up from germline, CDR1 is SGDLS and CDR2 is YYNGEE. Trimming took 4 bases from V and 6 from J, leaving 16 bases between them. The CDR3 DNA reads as TGTGCCAGCAGCATGGACTCGCATGTGAAGACCCAGTACTTC. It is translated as CASSMDSHVKTQYF. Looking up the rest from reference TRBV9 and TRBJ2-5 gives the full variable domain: DSGVTQTPKHLITATGQRVTLRCSPRSGDLSVYWYQQSLDQGLQFLIQYYNGEERAKGNILERFSAQQFPDLHSELNLSSLELGDSALYFCASSMDSHVKTQYFGPGTRLLVL.

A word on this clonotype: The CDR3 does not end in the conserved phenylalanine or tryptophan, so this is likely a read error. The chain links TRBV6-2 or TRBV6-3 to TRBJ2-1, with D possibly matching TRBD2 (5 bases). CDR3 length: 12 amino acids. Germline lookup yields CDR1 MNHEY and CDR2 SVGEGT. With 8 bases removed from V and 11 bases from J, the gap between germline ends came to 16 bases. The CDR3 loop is CASGLASGQQFS. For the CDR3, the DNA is TGTGCCAGCGGGCTAGCTTCGGGCCAGCAGTTCTCC.

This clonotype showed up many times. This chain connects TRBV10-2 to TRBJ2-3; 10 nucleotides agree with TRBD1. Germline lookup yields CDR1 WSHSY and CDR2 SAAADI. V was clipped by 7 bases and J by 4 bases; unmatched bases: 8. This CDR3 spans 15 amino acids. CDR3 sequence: CASTAGQGQADTQYF. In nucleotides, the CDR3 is TGCGCCAGCACTGCGGGACAGGGGCAAGCAGATACGCAGTATTTT.

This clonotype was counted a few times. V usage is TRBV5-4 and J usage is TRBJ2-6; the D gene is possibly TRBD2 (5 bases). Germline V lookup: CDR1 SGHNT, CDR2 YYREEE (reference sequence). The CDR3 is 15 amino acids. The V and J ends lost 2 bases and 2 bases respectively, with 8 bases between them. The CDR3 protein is CASSLGGPGANVLTF. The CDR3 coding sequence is TGTGCCAGCAGCTTAGGAGGTCCTGGGGCCAACGTCCTGACTTTC.

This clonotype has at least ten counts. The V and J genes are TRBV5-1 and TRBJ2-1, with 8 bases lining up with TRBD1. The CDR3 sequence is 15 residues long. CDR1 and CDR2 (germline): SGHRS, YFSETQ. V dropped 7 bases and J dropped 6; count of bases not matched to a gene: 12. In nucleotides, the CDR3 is TGCGCCAGCGGACCCGCCAGGGGGCTGGTCAATGAGCAGTTCTTC. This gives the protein CASGPARGLVNEQFF.

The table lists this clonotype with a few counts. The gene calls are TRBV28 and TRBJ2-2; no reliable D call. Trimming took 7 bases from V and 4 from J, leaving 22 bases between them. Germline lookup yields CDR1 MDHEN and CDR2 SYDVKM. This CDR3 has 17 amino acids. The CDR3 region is CASINDRQLSVTGELFF. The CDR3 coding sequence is TGTGCCAGCATCAACGACCGCCAGCTTTCGGTCACCGGGGAGCTGTTTTTT.

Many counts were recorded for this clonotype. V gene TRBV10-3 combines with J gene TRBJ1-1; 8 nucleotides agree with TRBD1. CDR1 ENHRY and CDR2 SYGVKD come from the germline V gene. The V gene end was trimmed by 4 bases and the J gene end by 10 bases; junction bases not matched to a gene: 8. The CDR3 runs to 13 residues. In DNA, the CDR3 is TGTGCCATCAGTGTGGCAGGGGGCGAGACAGCTTTCTTT. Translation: CAISVAGGETAFF.